The 9 T cell receptor beta chains in this list originate from one sample, sequenced in a study of vaccination and CD4 T cells after COVID-19. These TCRs' antigens remain unknown. An Oncomine TCR Beta short-read assay was used to sequence the DNA from cultured CD4+ T cells. TCRdb fed the PCR reads into MiXCR, producing one record per CDR3 protein. The table has some 9,600 distinct CDR3 sequences, roughly 23% seen once. Noted treatment: roughly 10-day PBMC culture with coronavirus spike peptide pools or control peptides (ViraFEST assay). The material was CD4+ T cells from blood, cultured in vitro, obtained before SARS-CoV-2 vaccination. The receptors were sampled from a human donor who received a COVID-19 vaccine.

The V call is TRBV12-3 or TRBV12-4, the J call TRBJ2-7; 9 nucleotides align to TRBD1. This CDR3 is built from 15 residues. J lost 4 bases, V lost 3 bases, and 7 bases had no gene match. The CDR3 here is CASSFRGTGSYEQYF. CDR3 DNA sequence: TGTGCCAGCAGTTTTCGCGGGACAGGGTCTTACGAGCAGTACTTC.

The rearrangement links TRBV20-1 to TRBJ2-7; D not resolved. The CDR3 contains 10 residues. Germline V gene data show CDR1 as DFQATT and CDR2 as SNEGSKA (reference sequence). V dropped 3 bases and J dropped 5 bases, with 5 bases sitting between them. CDR3 bases: TGCAGTGCTAGTTTTCACGAGCAGTACTTC. It yields the protein CSASFHEQYF.

In its sample, this clonotype was seen a few times. V gene TRBV6-2 or TRBV6-3 combines with J gene TRBJ1-1; 7 bases fit TRBD1. Unmatched junction bases numbered 13, after V lost 6 bases and J lost 0 bases. The CDR3 totals 17 residues. The germline V gene has CDR1 MNHEY and CDR2 SVGEGT. The CDR3 nucleotides are TGTGCCAGCAGAAGAACAGGGGCGCGCCGGGTGAACACTGAAGCTTTCTTT. This translates into CASRRTGARRVNTEAFF.

This clonotype occurred a few times. The chain links TRBV20-1 to TRBJ2-5, with TRBD1 matching over 10 bases. Germline assignment: CDR1 DFQATT and CDR2 SNEGSKA (reference sequence). The CDR3 has 15 amino acids. The V and J ends lost 6 bases and 1 base, in that order; junction bases with no gene match: 8. CDR3 sequence reads: CSALPDRGRQETQYF. The DNA for the CDR3 is TGCAGTGCGCTCCCTGACAGGGGGCGCCAAGAGACCCAGTACTTC.

This clonotype appeared a few times. The gene calls are TRBV7-9 and TRBJ1-2, with D unresolved. The length of the CDR3 is 14 residues. V was shortened by 5 bases and J by 6 bases, with 16 bases between the two germline ends. Germline V lookup: CDR1 SEHNR, CDR2 FQNEAQ (reference sequence). CDR3 sequence: CASSQPYQMDGYTF. The CDR3 nucleotides are TGTGCCAGCAGCCAACCCTACCAGATGGATGGCTACACCTTC.

This clonotype was picked up a small number of times. The rearrangement joins TRBV20-1 to TRBJ2-5, with 7 nucleotides matching TRBD2. Germline CDR1 and CDR2: DFQATT and SNEGSKA (reference sequence). Losses at the gene ends were 5 bases for V and 5 bases for J; bases not matched to a gene: 14. The CDR3 spans 15 residues. The CDR3: CSAEGPGLLRETQYF. Here the CDR3 DNA reads TGCAGTGCTGAGGGCCCGGGACTACTGAGGGAGACCCAGTACTTC.

The chain combines TRBV12-3 or TRBV12-4 with TRBJ1-2; a weak D match, TRBD1 (5 bases). CDR3 length: 12 amino acids. Trimming removed 5 bases at V and 13 bases at J, with 17 bases between. CDR3 in DNA: TGTGCCAGCAGTCCCCTACCTGGGAGGGGCACCTTC. Translation gives CASSPLPGRGTF.

This chain uses TRBV6-1 with TRBJ1-5, with D maybe TRBD1 (5 bases). Germline-derived CDR1 and CDR2 are MNHNS and SASEGT. The CDR3 contains 16 residues. V lost 2 bases, J lost 2 bases, and 13 bases lay in between. CDR3 nucleotide sequence: TGTGCCAGCAGTGAAATCGCGGGGGGTGGCAATCAGCCCCAGCATTTT. This codes for CASSEIAGGGNQPQHF.

By its share, this clonotype is medium-sized. The chain employs TRBV24-1 and TRBJ2-3; D gene unclear. This CDR3 has 12 amino acids. The ends were cut back, 3 bases at V and 6 bases at J, with 6 bases in the middle. Per germline, CDR1 KGHDR and CDR2 SFDVKD. CDR3 DNA: TGTGCCACCAGTGATAGTCTGGATACGCAGTATTTT. Its translation is CATSDSLDTQYF.